This section outlines one T cell receptor (beta chain) sequence together with its context. Its target is unknown. PCR amplification relied on 60 Vbeta primers (plus 13 Jbeta primers). Using immunoSEQ multiplex PCR, the repertoire was profiled, and TCRdb retains in-frame clones only, with some absent. The table includes approximately 150,000 clones, more than 65% detected once. These data belong to a study of cytomegalovirus exposure and HLA in healthy donors. This CDR3 is 20 amino acids long. V trimming: 4 bases; J trimming: 0 bases; junction bases outside the gene matches: 18. Germline V CDR1 and CDR2: SGHRS, YFSETQ. Whole-study findings and limits: Researchers had no immune exposure information except CMV serostatus available. At a 0.05 false discovery rate, a later analysis found 18,000 or so TCR beta sequences to be associated with HLA alleles. With DRB1 most and HLA-C fewest, TCR association rates differed between HLA loci in a later analysis.

Healthy donors of bone marrow made up the group. The sequence derives from a woman between 25 and 40 years old in good health and CMV-seronegative. The gene calls are TRBV5-1 and TRBJ1-5; 8 positions match TRBD1. Sequenced material: PBMCs. CDR3 nucleotide sequence: TGCGCCAGCAGCAAGATACCCCGGGACAGGTACGCGAATAGCAATCAGCCCCAGCATTTT. Translation: CASSKIPRDRYANSNQPQHF.